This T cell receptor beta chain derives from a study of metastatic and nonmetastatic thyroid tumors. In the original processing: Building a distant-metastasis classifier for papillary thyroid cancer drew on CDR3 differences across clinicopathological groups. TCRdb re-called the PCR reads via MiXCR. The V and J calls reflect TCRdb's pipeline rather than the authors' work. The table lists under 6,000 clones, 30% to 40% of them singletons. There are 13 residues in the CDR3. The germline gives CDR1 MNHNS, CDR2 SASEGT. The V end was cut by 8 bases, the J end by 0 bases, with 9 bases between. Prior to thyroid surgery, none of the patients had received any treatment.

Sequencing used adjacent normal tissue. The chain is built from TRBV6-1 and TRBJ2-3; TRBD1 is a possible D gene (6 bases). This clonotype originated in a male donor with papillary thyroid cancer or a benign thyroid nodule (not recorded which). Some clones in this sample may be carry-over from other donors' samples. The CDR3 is CASGDTSTDTQYF. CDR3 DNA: TGTGCCAGCGGGGACACTAGCACAGATACGCAGTATTTT.